The rows below give T cell receptor beta chains drawn from one sample of a study of lymphopenia after photon versus proton radiotherapy. Sequencing used immunoSEQ multiplex PCR; TCRdb keeps in-frame clones, though not all of them. The sample contains tens of thousands of clones, around 90% of which appear only once. This material consisted of peripheral blood, taken from a patient treated with photon-based radiotherapy. The receptors come from a middle-aged woman with cholangiocarcinoma. CDR3s include the opening cysteine and the closing phenylalanine or tryptophan. Each record gives: D gene, clone size, J gene, V gene, CDR3 DNA, CDR3 protein. The D gene is left open where the match is weak. Clone size is given for some rows only: seen once, a few or many times, or a class if the clone is expanded.

D gene: NA
clone size: NA
J gene: TRBJ1-4
V gene: TRBV19
CDR3 DNA: TGTGCCAGTAGTATGGGAAGGACAGCGAATGAAAAACTGTTTTTT
CDR3 protein: CASSMGRTANEKLFF

D gene: TRBD2
clone size: NA
J gene: TRBJ2-7
V gene: TRBV15
CDR3 DNA: TGTGCCACCAGCGGTCGGGGGGGTTTAAATTACGAGCAGTACTTC
CDR3 protein: CATSGRGGLNYEQYF

D gene: NA
clone size: NA
J gene: TRBJ2-3
V gene: TRBV5-8
CDR3 DNA: TGTGCCAGCAGCTTGGGGGACGGAAGCACAGATACGCAGTATTTT
CDR3 protein: CASSLGDGSTDTQYF

D gene: NA
clone size: NA
J gene: TRBJ2-1
V gene: TRBV7-7
CDR3 DNA: TGTGCTAGCAGCGCCGGGACCAGCTTATACAATGAGCAGTTCTTC
CDR3 protein: CASSAGTSLYNEQFF

D gene: NA
clone size: NA
J gene: TRBJ1-4
V gene: TRBV29-1
CDR3 DNA: TGCAGCGGGGGGGACCGAAATAATGAAAAACTGTTTTTT
CDR3 protein: CSGGDRNNEKLFF

D gene: TRBD1
clone size: NA
J gene: TRBJ1-2
V gene: TRBV27
CDR3 DNA: TGTGCCAGCAGTTTAGGGGCAGGGGGTTTTTATGGCTACACCTTC
CDR3 protein: CASSLGAGGFYGYTF

D gene: TRBD2
clone size: NA
J gene: TRBJ2-3
V gene: TRBV10-2
CDR3 DNA: TGCGCCAGCATCGGACTAGCGGGGGTCGGCACAGATACGCAGTATTTT
CDR3 protein: CASIGLAGVGTDTQYF

D gene: NA
clone size: NA
J gene: TRBJ1-1
V gene: TRBV10-1
CDR3 DNA: TGCGCCAGCAGTGCCGGCCTGAGGACTGAAGCTTTCTTT
CDR3 protein: CASSAGLRTEAFF

D gene: NA
clone size: NA
J gene: TRBJ1-1
V gene: TRBV5-1
CDR3 DNA: TGCGCCAGCAGCTTTTTAATGGAAAACACTGAAGCTTTCTTT
CDR3 protein: CASSFLMENTEAFF

D gene: NA
clone size: NA
J gene: TRBJ1-1
V gene: TRBV7-2
CDR3 DNA: TGTGCCAGCAGCTCCGTCGGACTGCGGGACACTGAAGCTTTCTTT
CDR3 protein: CASSSVGLRDTEAFF

D gene: NA
clone size: NA
J gene: TRBJ1-5
V gene: TRBV6-6
CDR3 DNA: TGTGCCAGCAGAGGGGGGGACGATCAGCCCCAGCATTTT
CDR3 protein: CASRGGDDQPQHF

D gene: NA
clone size: NA
J gene: TRBJ2-1
V gene: TRBV30
CDR3 DNA: TGTGCCTGGAGGACCCGGGGGCTGGCGTTGTACAATGAGCAGTTCTTC
CDR3 protein: CAWRTRGLALYNEQFF

D gene: NA
clone size: once
J gene: TRBJ2-3
V gene: TRBV28
CDR3 DNA: TGTGCCAGTTATACAGGGTTAAATACGCAGTATTTT
CDR3 protein: CASYTGLNTQYF

D gene: NA
clone size: NA
J gene: TRBJ1-4
V gene: TRBV30
CDR3 DNA: TGTGCCTGGGAAAAAAATGAAAAACTGTTTTTT
CDR3 protein: CAWEKNEKLFF

D gene: TRBD2
clone size: NA
J gene: TRBJ2-7
V gene: TRBV30
CDR3 DNA: TGTGCCTGGAGTGTAGGGACTAGCTACGAGCAGTACTTC
CDR3 protein: CAWSVGTSYEQYF

D gene: TRBD1
clone size: NA
J gene: TRBJ2-5
V gene: TRBV2
CDR3 DNA: TGTGCCAGCAGCCGGGACAGACTTGGAACCCAGTACTTC
CDR3 protein: CASSRDRLGTQYF

D gene: NA
clone size: NA
J gene: TRBJ1-6
V gene: TRBV6-1
CDR3 DNA: TGTGCCAGCAGTGAATTAGGAGGGGATGATTCACCCCTCCACTTT
CDR3 protein: CASSELGGDDSPLHF

D gene: NA
clone size: NA
J gene: TRBJ2-3
V gene: TRBV5-6
CDR3 DNA: TGTGCCAGCAGCTTGGAAGGGGTTGGAACAGATACGCAGTATTTT
CDR3 protein: CASSLEGVGTDTQYF

D gene: NA
clone size: NA
J gene: TRBJ1-1
V gene: TRBV5-1
CDR3 DNA: TGCGCCAGCAGCTTGTTCCGGGACAACCCCGAGGCTTTCTTT
CDR3 protein: CASSLFRDNPEAFF

D gene: TRBD2
clone size: NA
J gene: TRBJ2-1
V gene: TRBV5-1
CDR3 DNA: TGCGCCAGCAGCTTGGTCCCTACTAGCGGGGTCTACAATGAGCAGTTCTTC
CDR3 protein: CASSLVPTSGVYNEQFF

D gene: NA
clone size: NA
J gene: TRBJ2-1
V gene: TRBV27
CDR3 DNA: TGTGCCAGCAGGGGGGTTGTGTCCTACAATGAGCAGTTCTTC
CDR3 protein: CASRGVVSYNEQFF

D gene: TRBD2
clone size: NA
J gene: TRBJ2-1
V gene: TRBV7-9
CDR3 DNA: TGTGCCAGCAGCTTAGGTGGACTAGGTCAGGAGCAGTTCTTC
CDR3 protein: CASSLGGLGQEQFF

D gene: NA
clone size: NA
J gene: TRBJ2-7
V gene: TRBV7-9
CDR3 DNA: TGTGCCAGCAGCGTTGTCCAGGGGGGTCAGTACTTC
CDR3 protein: CASSVVQGGQYF

D gene: NA
clone size: once
J gene: TRBJ1-1
V gene: TRBV30
CDR3 DNA: TGTGCCTCCGCCTTGAACACTGAAGCTTTCTTT
CDR3 protein: CASALNTEAFF

D gene: NA
clone size: NA
J gene: TRBJ2-5
V gene: TRBV7-9
CDR3 DNA: TGTGCCAGCAGCGGCACAGGAGGCGAGACCCAGTACTTC
CDR3 protein: CASSGTGGETQYF

D gene: NA
clone size: once
J gene: TRBJ2-2
V gene: TRBV7-2
CDR3 DNA: TGTGCCAGCAGCTTAAGGCCACTAAACACCGGGGAGCTGTTTTTT
CDR3 protein: CASSLRPLNTGELFF

D gene: NA
clone size: few
J gene: TRBJ1-5
V gene: TRBV19
CDR3 DNA: TGTGCCAGTAGTAACTCAGGGGCGGTTCAGCCCCAGCATTTT
CDR3 protein: CASSNSGAVQPQHF

D gene: NA
clone size: NA
J gene: TRBJ2-7
V gene: TRBV30
CDR3 DNA: TGTGCCTGGAGTCCATCCGAGGACGAGCAGTACTTC
CDR3 protein: CAWSPSEDEQYF

D gene: NA
clone size: NA
J gene: TRBJ1-5
V gene: TRBV7-7
CDR3 DNA: TGTGCTAGCAGCTTGTCAGAGAATCAGCCCCAGCATTTT
CDR3 protein: CASSLSENQPQHF

D gene: NA
clone size: once
J gene: TRBJ2-7
V gene: TRBV27
CDR3 DNA: TGTGCCAGCAGCCCTGGTTGGGGCGAGCAGTACTTC
CDR3 protein: CASSPGWGEQYF

D gene: NA
clone size: NA
J gene: TRBJ2-2
V gene: TRBV18
CDR3 DNA: TGTGCCAGCTCACCACCGGGCCGGAGGAACACCGGGGAGCTGTTTTTT
CDR3 protein: CASSPPGRRNTGELFF

D gene: NA
clone size: NA
J gene: TRBJ2-7
V gene: TRBV2
CDR3 DNA: TGTGCCGGCTCTTCCGACAGTACTACTTCTCAAAGCTCCTACGAGCAGTACTTC
CDR3 protein: CAGSSDSTTSQSSYEQYF

D gene: NA
clone size: NA
J gene: TRBJ1-2
V gene: TRBV4-2
CDR3 DNA: TGTGCCAGCAGCCAAGGGGGCCAGAGTAGTAGCTATGGCTACACCTTC
CDR3 protein: CASSQGGQSSSYGYTF

D gene: NA
clone size: NA
J gene: TRBJ1-2
V gene: TRBV10-2
CDR3 DNA: TGCGCCAGCAGTGAGAACCCCGATTGGCTCTACTATGGCTACACCTTC
CDR3 protein: CASSENPDWLYYGYTF

D gene: TRBD2
clone size: NA
J gene: TRBJ2-2
V gene: TRBV4-3
CDR3 DNA: TGCGCCAGCAGCCAAGTAGCTAGCGGACACGGGGAGCTGTTTTTT
CDR3 protein: CASSQVASGHGELFF

D gene: TRBD2
clone size: few
J gene: TRBJ2-3
V gene: TRBV7-6
CDR3 DNA: TGTGCCAGCAGCTTAACCTATAGAATTCTAGCGGGGGGAGCAGATACGCAGTATTTT
CDR3 protein: CASSLTYRILAGGADTQYF

D gene: TRBD1
clone size: NA
J gene: TRBJ1-5
V gene: TRBV27
CDR3 DNA: TGTGCCAGCACCCCGACAGGGGGCCATCAGCCCCAGCATTTT
CDR3 protein: CASTPTGGHQPQHF